This passage covers 22 T cell receptor beta chains from one sample sequenced in a study of PD-L1 blockade in urothelial cancer. TCRdb's copy holds only in-frame clones and misses some; the assay was immunoSEQ multiplex PCR. The table includes fewer than 40,000 clones, roughly nine tenths detected once. Stated time point: pretreatment peripheral blood. Here the sequenced sample was PBMCs, taken around atezolizumab (anti-PD-L1) treatment. Source of these receptors: a woman in her sixties with urothelial cancer.

The chain recombines TRBV4-2 with TRBJ1-2; D is unclear. Germline-derived CDR1 and CDR2 are LGHNA and YNFKEQ. The CDR3 is 15 amino acids. The V end was cut by 0 bases, the J end by 0 bases, with 8 bases between. The CDR3 DNA reads TGTGCCAGCAGCCAAGACCTAATCACTAACTATGGCTACACCTTC. This translates into CASSQDLITNYGYTF.

This sequence joins TRBV4-2 and TRBJ2-7; the D is unclear. The CDR3 runs to 13 residues. CDR1 LGHNA and CDR2 YNFKEQ come from the germline V gene. Trimming removed 1 base at V and 4 bases at J, with 8 bases between. The CDR3 loop is CASSQAVQYEQYF. The CDR3 nucleotides read TGTGCCAGCAGCCAAGCGGTACAGTACGAGCAGTACTTC.

The chain has TRBV7-9 and TRBJ2-7; D possibly corresponds to TRBD1 (6 bases). V was shortened by 0 bases and J by 5 bases, with 8 bases between the two germline ends. The CDR3 consists of 13 residues. In germline, CDR1 is SEHNR, CDR2 FQNEAQ (reference sequence). CDR3 amino acids: CASSLAGGDEQYF. The CDR3 bases are TGTGCCAGCAGCTTAGCAGGGGGAGACGAGCAGTACTTC. Using reference TRBV7-9 and TRBJ2-7 for the parts outside the CDR3, the full variable domain is DTGVSQNPRHKITKRGQNVTFRCDPISEHNRLYWYRQTLGQGPEFLTYFQNEAQLEKSRLLSDRFSAERPKGSFSTLEIQRTEQGDSAMYLCASSLAGGDEQYFGPGTRLTVT.

This clone was counted once. The chain has TRBV28 and TRBJ2-5, with TRBD1 matching 7 bases. The CDR3 is 13 amino acids. The V segment lost 4 bases and the J segment 1 base; nucleotides outside the gene matches: 0. Germline loops: CDR1 MDHEN, CDR2 SYDVKM. The CDR3 bases are TGTGCCAGCAGTTACAGGGGCCAAGAGACCCAGTACTTC. It translates to CASSYRGQETQYF.

The CDR3 sequence: CASSLGLAGNEQFF. The CDR3 nucleotides are TGTGCCAGCTCACTCGGACTAGCGGGGAATGAGCAGTTCTTC. The chain has TRBV18 and TRBJ2-1; 12 bases are a match to TRBD2. The junction had 2 bases not matched to a gene; V was cut back by 4 bases and J by 7 bases. CDR3 length: 14 residues. Germline assignment: CDR1 KGHSH and CDR2 LQKENI.

The chain has TRBV28 and TRBJ1-3; 8 bases match TRBD1. Looked up from germline, CDR1 is MDHEN and CDR2 is SYDVKM. The V segment lost 6 bases and the J segment 5 bases; nucleotides outside the gene matches: 6. This CDR3 spans 14 amino acids. CDR3 DNA sequence: TGTGCCAGCAGCCCTTGGACAGGGAGAAACACCATATATTTT. Its protein product is CASSPWTGRNTIYF.

V is TRBV19 and J is TRBJ2-1; a possible D gene is TRBD2 (6 bases). V lost 1 base and J 6 bases, leaving 13 bases between the germline ends. The CDR3 covers 15 residues. Germline V gives CDR1 LNHDA, CDR2 SQIVND (reference sequence). CDR3 amino acids: CASSIVGLRGNEQFF. CDR3 DNA sequence: TGTGCCAGTAGTATAGTGGGGTTGCGGGGCAATGAGCAGTTCTTC. The full variable domain, with the rest looked up from reference TRBV19 and TRBJ2-1, is DGGITQSPKYLFRKEGQNVTLSCEQNLNHDAMYWYRQDPGQGLRLIYYSQIVNDFQKGDIAEGYSVSREKKESFPLTVTSAQKNPTAFYLCASSIVGLRGNEQFFGPGTRLTVL.

The chain employs TRBV7-2 and TRBJ2-7; TRBD1 matches 9 bases. After removal of 5 bases from V and 9 bases from J, the junction contained 5 bases not matched to a gene. The CDR3 consists of 12 residues. Germline CDR1 is SGHTA and CDR2 is FQGNSA. The CDR3 nucleotides read TGTGCCAGCAGCCCTACAGGGGGCTGGCAGTACTTC. Residues: CASSPTGGWQYF. Drawing the rest from reference TRBV7-2 and TRBJ2-7, the complete variable domain is GAGVSQSPSNKVTEKGKDVELRCDPISGHTALYWYRQSLGQGLEFLIYFQGNSAPDKSGLPSDRFSAERTGGSVSTLTIQRTQQEDSAVYLCASSPTGGWQYFGPGTRLTVT.

V and J are TRBV5-4 and TRBJ2-1, with 12 bases identical to TRBD2. Germline trimming cut 3 bases from V and 7 bases from J; bases unmatched to any gene: 8. The germline V gene has CDR1 SGHNT and CDR2 YYREEE (reference sequence). This CDR3 is 16 amino acids long. This CDR3 reads CASSSTTSGRVNEQFF. CDR3 sequence (DNA): TGTGCCAGCAGCTCCACGACTAGCGGGAGAGTAAATGAGCAGTTCTTC.

This chain joins TRBV7-2 and TRBJ2-7; 13 positions agree with TRBD2. The CDR3 consists of 16 residues. V was pared by 1 base and J by 4 bases, with 4 bases of the junction left unmatched. Germline V gene sequence: CDR1 SGHTA, CDR2 FQGNSA. The CDR3: CASSLGGLAGVYEQYF. In nucleotides, the CDR3 is TGTGCCAGCAGCTTAGGCGGACTAGCGGGAGTTTACGAGCAGTACTTC. Full variable domain (outside the CDR3, taken from reference TRBV7-2 and TRBJ2-7): GAGVSQSPSNKVTEKGKDVELRCDPISGHTALYWYRQSLGQGLEFLIYFQGNSAPDKSGLPSDRFSAERTGGSVSTLTIQRTQQEDSAVYLCASSLGGLAGVYEQYFGPGTRLTVT.

V usage is TRBV7-9 and J usage is TRBJ1-1; D is ambiguous. This CDR3 region has 14 residues. Germline loops: CDR1 SEHNR, CDR2 FQNEAQ (reference sequence). Trimming left V 6 bases short and J 0 bases short, with 11 bases between. CDR3 amino acids: CASSSLEMNTEAFF. The DNA for the CDR3 is TGTGCCAGCAGTTCGTTGGAGATGAACACTGAAGCTTTCTTT.

The V call is TRBV28, the J call TRBJ2-7; 7 positions agree with TRBD2. J lost 1 base, V lost 1 base, and 7 bases had no gene match. The CDR3 has 16 amino acids. Germline CDR1 reads MDHEN; CDR2 reads SYDVKM. The CDR3 DNA is TGTGCCAGCAGTTTATTTCGGCCGGGGGGATCCTACGAGCAGTACTTC. It is translated as CASSLFRPGGSYEQYF. Combining the CDR3 with reference TRBV28 and TRBJ2-7 gives the whole variable domain DVKVTQSSRYLVKRTGEKVFLECVQDMDHENMFWYRQDPGLGLRLIYFSYDVKMKEKGDIPEGYSVSREKKERFSLILESASTNQTSMYLCASSLFRPGGSYEQYFGPGTRLTVT.

This clone was seen more than once but under ten times. V is TRBV21-1 and J is TRBJ1-5; the D segment call TRBD1 is taken from the table without a DNA check. TRBV21-1 is deemed a pseudogene. CDR3 length: 15 amino acids. The CDR3 region is CASRDRVYSNQPQHF. The CDR3 DNA follows: TGTGCCAGCCGGGACAGGGTATATAGCAATCAGCCCCAGCATTTT.

This chain uses TRBV5-1 with TRBJ2-1; TRBD2 agrees at 10 bases. Germline V gives CDR1 SGHRS, CDR2 YFSETQ. The CDR3 is 17 residues long. After removal of 0 bases from V and 9 bases from J, the junction contained 12 bases not matched to a gene. Here the CDR3 DNA reads TGCGCCAGCAGCTTGGAAGTTGTCCTAGCGGGAGTCTCTGAGCAGTTCTTC. This encodes CASSLEVVLAGVSEQFF.

The J gene is TRBJ1-3, the V gene TRBV7-2, with 7 bases identical to TRBD1. From germline, CDR1 is SGHTA and CDR2 FQGNSA. Germline trimming cut 1 base from V and 3 bases from J; bases unmatched to any gene: 6. The CDR3 covers 16 residues. The CDR3 DNA reads as TGTGCCAGCAGCTTAGGCCACAGGGGAAGTGGAAACACCATATATTTT. Residues: CASSLGHRGSGNTIYF.

V and J are TRBV13 and TRBJ1-3, with 9 nucleotides matching TRBD1. CDR3 length: 15 residues. Germline V lookup: CDR1 PRHDT, CDR2 FYEKMQ (reference sequence). J lost 4 bases, V lost 6 bases, and 7 bases had no gene match. The CDR3 nucleotides are TGTGCCAGCAGTTTGCGGACAGGGGCAGGAAACACCATATATTTT. Translated: CASSLRTGAGNTIYF.

The chain recombines TRBV7-9 with TRBJ2-1; tentatively, D is TRBD2 (6 bases). Germline V CDR1 and CDR2: SEHNR, FQNEAQ (reference sequence). The length of the CDR3 is 16 residues. With 5 bases removed from V and 4 bases from J, the gap between germline ends came to 18 bases. The CDR3 loop reads CASSRAPGLVYNEQFF. The DNA of the CDR3 is TGTGCCAGCAGCCGTGCCCCGGGACTGGTATACAATGAGCAGTTCTTC.

The rearrangement links TRBV28 to TRBJ1-1; D might be TRBD1 (5 bases). Germline V CDR1 and CDR2: MDHEN, SYDVKM. The germline V and J ends were trimmed by 7 bases and 2 bases, with 14 bases remaining between them. The CDR3 spans 14 residues. For the CDR3, the DNA is TGTGCCAGCACCCTCGGGGGGTTTAACACTGAAGCTTTCTTT. Its translation: CASTLGGFNTEAFF.

The chain joins TRBV4-1 to TRBJ2-7; 10 bases fit TRBD2. The CDR3 sequence is 15 residues long. Germline values: CDR1 MGHRA, CDR2 YSYEKL. With 1 base clipped from V and 4 bases from J, the junction kept 4 bases outside the gene matches. The CDR3 is CASSQAPSGSYEQYF. DNA for the CDR3: TGCGCCAGCAGCCAAGCGCCTAGCGGGAGTTACGAGCAGTACTTC.

The chain links TRBV10-3 to TRBJ2-2, with TRBD1 as a possible D gene (6 bases). Germline CDR1 ENHRY, CDR2 SYGVKD. Trimming stripped 2 bases from V and 5 bases from J, with 9 bases between. The CDR3 has 14 amino acids. The CDR3 DNA sequence: TGTGCCATCAGTGAGACTACAGGGACCGGGGAGCTGTTTTTT. It translates to CAISETTGTGELFF.

V and J are TRBV9 and TRBJ2-3; 8 bases line up with TRBD2. The CDR3 has 15 amino acids. Germline CDR1 is SGDLS and CDR2 is YYNGEE. After removal of 1 base from V and 0 bases from J, the junction contained 1 base not matched to a gene. The CDR3 sequence is CASSVSGRSTDTQYF. CDR3 in DNA: TGTGCCAGCAGCGTAAGCGGGAGAAGCACAGATACGCAGTATTTT.

This chain connects TRBV28 to TRBJ2-1; D is possibly TRBD2 (6 bases). V shed 5 bases and J shed 7 bases, with 18 bases lying between them. Germline V lookup: CDR1 MDHEN, CDR2 SYDVKM. The CDR3 loop spans 15 amino acids. The CDR3 DNA sequence: TGTGCCAGCAGTGGCTGGGCGGGATTCAAGAATGAGCAGTTCTTC. Protein product: CASSGWAGFKNEQFF.